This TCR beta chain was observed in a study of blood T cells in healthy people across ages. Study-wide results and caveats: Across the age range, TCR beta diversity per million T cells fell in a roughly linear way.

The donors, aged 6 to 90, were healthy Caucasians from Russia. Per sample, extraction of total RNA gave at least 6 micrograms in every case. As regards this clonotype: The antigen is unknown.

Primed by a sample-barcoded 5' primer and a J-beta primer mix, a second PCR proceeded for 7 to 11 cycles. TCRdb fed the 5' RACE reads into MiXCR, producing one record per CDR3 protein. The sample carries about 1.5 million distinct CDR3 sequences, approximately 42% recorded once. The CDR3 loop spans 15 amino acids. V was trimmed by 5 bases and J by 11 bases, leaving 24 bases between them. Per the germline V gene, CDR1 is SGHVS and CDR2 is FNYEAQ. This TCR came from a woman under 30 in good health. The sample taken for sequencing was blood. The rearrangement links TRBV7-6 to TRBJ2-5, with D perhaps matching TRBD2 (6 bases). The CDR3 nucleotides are TGTGCCAGCAGCCGATCTAGCGAGTGGGGGGATGAGCAGTACTTC. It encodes CASSRSSEWGDEQYF.